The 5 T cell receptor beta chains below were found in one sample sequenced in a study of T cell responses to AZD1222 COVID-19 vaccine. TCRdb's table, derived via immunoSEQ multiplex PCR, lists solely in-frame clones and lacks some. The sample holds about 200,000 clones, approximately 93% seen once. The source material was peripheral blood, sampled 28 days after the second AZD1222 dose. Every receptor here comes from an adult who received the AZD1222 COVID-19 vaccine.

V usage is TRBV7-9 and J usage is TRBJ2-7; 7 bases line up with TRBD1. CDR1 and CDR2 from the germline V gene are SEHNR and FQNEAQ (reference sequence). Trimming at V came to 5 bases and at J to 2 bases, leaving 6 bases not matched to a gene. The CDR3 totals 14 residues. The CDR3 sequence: CASSAGTAAYEQYF. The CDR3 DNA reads TGTGCCAGCAGCGCCGGGACAGCCGCCTACGAGCAGTACTTC.

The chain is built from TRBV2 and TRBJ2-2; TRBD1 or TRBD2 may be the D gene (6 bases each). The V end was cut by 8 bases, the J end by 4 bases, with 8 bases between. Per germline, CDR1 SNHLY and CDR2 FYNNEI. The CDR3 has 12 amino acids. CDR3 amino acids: CASSGATGELFF. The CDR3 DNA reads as TGTGCCAGCTCGGGGGCCACCGGGGAGCTGTTTTTT. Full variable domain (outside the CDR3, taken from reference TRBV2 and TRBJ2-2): EPEVTQTPSHQVTQMGQEVILRCVPISNHLYFYWYRQILGQKVEFLVSFYNNEISEKSEIFDDQFSVERPDGSNFTLKIRSTKLEDSAMYFCASSGATGELFFGEGSRLTVL.

Here the CDR3 DNA reads TGTGCCAGCAGCGGTCGACTAATTCAAGAGACCCAGTACTTC. This translates into CASSGRLIQETQYF. The rearrangement joins TRBV5-6 to TRBJ2-5, with a possible D match to TRBD2 (5 bases). Germline V CDR1 and CDR2: SGHDT, YYEEEE. Trimming shortened V by 4 bases and J by 2 bases, and 12 bases separated the two germline ends. The CDR3 spans 14 residues.

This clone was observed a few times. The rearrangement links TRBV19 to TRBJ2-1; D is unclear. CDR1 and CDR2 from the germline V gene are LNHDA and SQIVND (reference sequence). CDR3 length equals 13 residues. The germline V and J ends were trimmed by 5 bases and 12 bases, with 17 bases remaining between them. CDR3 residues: CASSPSPRAGQFF. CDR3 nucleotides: TGTGCCAGTAGTCCGTCCCCTCGGGCAGGGCAGTTCTTC.

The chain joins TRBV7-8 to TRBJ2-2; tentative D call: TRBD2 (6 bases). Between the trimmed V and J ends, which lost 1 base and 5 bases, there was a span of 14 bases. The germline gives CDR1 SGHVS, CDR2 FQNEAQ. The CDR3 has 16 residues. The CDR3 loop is CASSLVTSEGTGELFF. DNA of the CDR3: TGTGCCAGCAGCTTAGTGACTAGTGAGGGGACCGGGGAGCTGTTTTTT.